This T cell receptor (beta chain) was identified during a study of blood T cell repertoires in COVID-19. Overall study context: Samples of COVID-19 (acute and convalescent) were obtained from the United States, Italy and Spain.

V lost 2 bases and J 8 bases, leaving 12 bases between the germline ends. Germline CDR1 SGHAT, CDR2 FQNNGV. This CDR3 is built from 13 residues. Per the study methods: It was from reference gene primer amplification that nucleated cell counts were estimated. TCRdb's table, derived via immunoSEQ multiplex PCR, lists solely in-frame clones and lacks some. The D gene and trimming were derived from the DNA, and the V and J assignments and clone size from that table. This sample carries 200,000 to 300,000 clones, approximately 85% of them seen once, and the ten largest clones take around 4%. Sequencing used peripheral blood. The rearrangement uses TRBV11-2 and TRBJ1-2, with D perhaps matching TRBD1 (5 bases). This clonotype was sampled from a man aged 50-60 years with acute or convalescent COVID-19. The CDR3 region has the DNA TGTGCCAGCAGCTTAAACGGGGGTGGAGGCTACACCTTC. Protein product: CASSLNGGGGYTF.